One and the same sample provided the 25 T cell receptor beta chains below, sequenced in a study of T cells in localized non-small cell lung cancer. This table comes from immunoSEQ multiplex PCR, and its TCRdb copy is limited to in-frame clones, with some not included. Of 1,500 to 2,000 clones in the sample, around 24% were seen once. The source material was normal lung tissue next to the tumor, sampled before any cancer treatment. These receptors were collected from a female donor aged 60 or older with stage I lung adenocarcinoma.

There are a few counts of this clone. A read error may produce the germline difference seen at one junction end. DNA for the CDR3: TGTGCCATCAGTGGAGGCGGGAGGGGCACTGAAGCTTTCTTT. Its protein product is CAISGGGRGTEAFF. This chain connects TRBV6-8 to TRBJ1-1, with a tentative D call TRBD1 (5 bases). Germline CDR1 MNHGY, CDR2 SAAAGT. This CDR3 region has 14 residues.

The CDR3 nucleotides are TGTGCCAGTAGTACCAGGGGCGCGGGCACTGAAGCTTTCTTT. This encodes CASSTRGAGTEAFF. The chain links TRBV19 to TRBJ1-1, with D maybe TRBD1 (6 bases). The germline CDR1 and CDR2 sequences are LNHDA and SQIVND (reference sequence). CDR3 size: 14 residues. The germline V and J ends were trimmed by 4 bases and 4 bases, with 13 bases remaining between them.

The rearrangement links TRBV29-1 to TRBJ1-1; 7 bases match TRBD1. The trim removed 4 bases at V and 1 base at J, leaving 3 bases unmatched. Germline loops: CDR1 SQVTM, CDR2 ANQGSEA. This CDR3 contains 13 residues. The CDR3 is CSVAWTGNTEAFF. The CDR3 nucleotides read TGCAGCGTTGCCTGGACAGGGAACACTGAAGCTTTCTTT.

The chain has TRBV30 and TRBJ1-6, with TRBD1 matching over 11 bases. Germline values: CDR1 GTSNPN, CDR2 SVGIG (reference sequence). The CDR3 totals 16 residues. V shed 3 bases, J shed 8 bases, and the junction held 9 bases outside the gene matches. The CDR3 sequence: CAWSKTGTGGYSPLHF. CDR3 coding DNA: TGTGCCTGGAGCAAAACCGGGACAGGGGGTTATTCACCCCTCCACTTT.

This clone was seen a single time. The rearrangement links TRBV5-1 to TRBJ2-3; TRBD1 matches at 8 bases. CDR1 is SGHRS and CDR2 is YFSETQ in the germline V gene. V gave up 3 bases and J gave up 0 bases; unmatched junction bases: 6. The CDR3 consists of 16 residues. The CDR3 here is CASSSGQGLSTDTQYF. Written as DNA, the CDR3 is TGCGCCAGCAGCTCCGGACAGGGTTTAAGCACAGATACGCAGTATTTT.

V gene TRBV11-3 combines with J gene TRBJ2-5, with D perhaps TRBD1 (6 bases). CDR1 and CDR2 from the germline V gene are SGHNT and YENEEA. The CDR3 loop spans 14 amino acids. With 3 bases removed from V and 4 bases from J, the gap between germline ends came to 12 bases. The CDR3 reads CASSFEQGRETQYF. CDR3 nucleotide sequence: TGTGCCAGCAGCTTTGAACAGGGACGAGAGACCCAGTACTTC.

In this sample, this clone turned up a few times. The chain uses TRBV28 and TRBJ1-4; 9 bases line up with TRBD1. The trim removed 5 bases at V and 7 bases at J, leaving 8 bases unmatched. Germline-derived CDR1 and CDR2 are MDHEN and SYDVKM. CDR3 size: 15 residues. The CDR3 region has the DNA TGTGCCAGCAGTACACAGGGGGCAGTCGGTGAAAAACTGTTTTTT. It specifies CASSTQGAVGEKLFF.

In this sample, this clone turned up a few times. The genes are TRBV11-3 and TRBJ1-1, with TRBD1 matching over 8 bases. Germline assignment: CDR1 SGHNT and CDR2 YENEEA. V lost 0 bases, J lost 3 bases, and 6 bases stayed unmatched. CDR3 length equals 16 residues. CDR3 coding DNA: TGTGCCAGCAGCTTAGACAGGGGGCGAGGTCACACTGAAGCTTTCTTT. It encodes CASSLDRGRGHTEAFF.

CDR3 DNA: TGTGCCTGGAGTGTTTCCGGGAACTCCTACGAGCAGTACTTC. Translation: CAWSVSGNSYEQYF. The chain employs TRBV30 and TRBJ2-7; tentative D call: TRBD2 (5 bases). Germline loops: CDR1 GTSNPN, CDR2 SVGIG (reference sequence). The CDR3 is made up of 14 amino acids. V lost 0 bases, J lost 0 bases, and 9 bases lay in between.

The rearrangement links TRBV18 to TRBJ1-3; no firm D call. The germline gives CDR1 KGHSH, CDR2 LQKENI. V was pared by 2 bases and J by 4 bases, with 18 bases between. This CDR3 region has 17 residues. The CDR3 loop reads CASSPSQSNLAGNTIYF. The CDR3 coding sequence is TGTGCCAGCTCACCATCACAGAGCAACCTAGCGGGAAACACCATATATTTT.

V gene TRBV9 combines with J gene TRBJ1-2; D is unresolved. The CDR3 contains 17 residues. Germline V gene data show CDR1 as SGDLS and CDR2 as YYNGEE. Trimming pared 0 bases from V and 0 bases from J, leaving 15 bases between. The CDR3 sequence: CASSVGPGSMTNYGYTF. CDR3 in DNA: TGTGCCAGCAGCGTAGGTCCGGGTTCAATGACTAACTATGGCTACACCTTC.

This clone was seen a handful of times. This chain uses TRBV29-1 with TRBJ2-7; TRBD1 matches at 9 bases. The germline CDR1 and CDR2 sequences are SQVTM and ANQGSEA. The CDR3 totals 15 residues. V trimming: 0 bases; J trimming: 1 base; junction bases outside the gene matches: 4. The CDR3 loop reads CSVEDPGTGSYEQYF. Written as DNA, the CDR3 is TGCAGCGTTGAAGATCCCGGGACAGGGTCCTACGAGCAGTACTTC.

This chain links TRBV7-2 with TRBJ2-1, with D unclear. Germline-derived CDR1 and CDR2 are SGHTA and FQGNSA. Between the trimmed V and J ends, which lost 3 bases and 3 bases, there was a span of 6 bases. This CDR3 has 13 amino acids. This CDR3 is CASSFEGYNEQFF. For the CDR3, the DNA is TGTGCCAGCAGCTTCGAAGGCTACAATGAGCAGTTCTTC.

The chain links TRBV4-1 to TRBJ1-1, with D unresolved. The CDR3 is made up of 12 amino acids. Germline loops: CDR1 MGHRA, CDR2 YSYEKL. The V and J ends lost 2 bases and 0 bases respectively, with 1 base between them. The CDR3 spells CASSQLNTEAFF. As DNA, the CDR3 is TGCGCCAGCAGCCAACTGAACACTGAAGCTTTCTTT.

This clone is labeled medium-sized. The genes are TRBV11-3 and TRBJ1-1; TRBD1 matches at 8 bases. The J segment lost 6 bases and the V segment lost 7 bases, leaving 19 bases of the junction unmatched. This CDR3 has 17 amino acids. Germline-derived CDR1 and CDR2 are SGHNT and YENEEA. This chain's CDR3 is CASTTGGTGPFWAEAFF. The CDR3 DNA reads TGTGCCAGCACCACAGGAGGGACAGGCCCTTTTTGGGCTGAAGCTTTCTTT.

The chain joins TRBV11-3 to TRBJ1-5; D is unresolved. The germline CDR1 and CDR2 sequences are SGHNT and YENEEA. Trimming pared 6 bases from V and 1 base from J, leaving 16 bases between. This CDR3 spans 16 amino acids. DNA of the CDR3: TGTGCCAGCAGTTCGAGAGACCTTGGAAGCAATCAGCCCCAGCATTTT. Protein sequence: CASSSRDLGSNQPQHF. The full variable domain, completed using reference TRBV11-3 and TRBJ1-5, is EAGVVQSPRYKIIEKKQPVAFWCNPISGHNTLYWYLQNLGQGPELLIRYENEEAVDDSQLPKDRFSAERLKGVDSTLKIQPAELGDSAVYLCASSSRDLGSNQPQHFGDGTRLSIL.

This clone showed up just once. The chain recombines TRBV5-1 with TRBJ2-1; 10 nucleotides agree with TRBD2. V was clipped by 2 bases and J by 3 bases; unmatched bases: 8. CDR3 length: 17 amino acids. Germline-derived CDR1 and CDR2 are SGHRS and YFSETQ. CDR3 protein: CASSFSGTSDFYNEQFF. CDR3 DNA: TGCGCCAGCAGCTTCTCGGGGACTAGCGACTTCTACAATGAGCAGTTCTTC.

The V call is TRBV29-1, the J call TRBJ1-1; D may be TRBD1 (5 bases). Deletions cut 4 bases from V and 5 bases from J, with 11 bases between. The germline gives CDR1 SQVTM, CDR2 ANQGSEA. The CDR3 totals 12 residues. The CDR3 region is CSVVDQGTEAFF. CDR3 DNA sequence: TGCAGCGTTGTCGACCAGGGAACTGAAGCTTTCTTT.

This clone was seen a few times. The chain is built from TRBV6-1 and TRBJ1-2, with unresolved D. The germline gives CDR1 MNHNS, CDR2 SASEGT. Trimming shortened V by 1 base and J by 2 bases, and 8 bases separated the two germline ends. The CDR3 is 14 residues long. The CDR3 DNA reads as TGTGCCAGCAGTGAAGATGGAGGGAACTATGGCTACACCTTC. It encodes CASSEDGGNYGYTF.

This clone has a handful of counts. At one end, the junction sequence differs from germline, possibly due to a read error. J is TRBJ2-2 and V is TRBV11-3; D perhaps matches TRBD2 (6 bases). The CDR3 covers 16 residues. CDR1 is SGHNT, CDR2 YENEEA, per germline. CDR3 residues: CASSLGRAGSTGELFF. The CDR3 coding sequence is TGTGCTAGCAGCTTAGGAAGGGCGGGGAGCACCGGGGAGCTGTTTTTT. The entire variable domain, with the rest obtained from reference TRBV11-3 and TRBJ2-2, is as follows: EAGVVQSPRYKIIEKKQPVAFWCNPISGHNTLYWYLQNLGQGPELLIRYENEEAVDDSQLPKDRFSAERLKGVDSTLKIQPAELGDSAVYLCASSLGRAGSTGELFFGEGSRLTVL.

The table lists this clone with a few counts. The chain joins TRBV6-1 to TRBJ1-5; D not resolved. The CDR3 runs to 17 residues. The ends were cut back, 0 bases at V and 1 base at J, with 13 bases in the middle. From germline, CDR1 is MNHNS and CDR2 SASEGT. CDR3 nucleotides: TGTGCCAGCAGTGAAGCGCGTGGGAGTGGGAGCAATCAGCCCCAGCATTTT. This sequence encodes CASSEARGSGSNQPQHF.

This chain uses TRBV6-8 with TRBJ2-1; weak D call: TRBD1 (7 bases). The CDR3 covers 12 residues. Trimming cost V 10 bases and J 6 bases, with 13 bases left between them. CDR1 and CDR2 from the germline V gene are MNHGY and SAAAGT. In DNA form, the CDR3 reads TGTGCCATGGCGGGACAGTCCAATGAGCAGTTCTTC. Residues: CAMAGQSNEQFF.

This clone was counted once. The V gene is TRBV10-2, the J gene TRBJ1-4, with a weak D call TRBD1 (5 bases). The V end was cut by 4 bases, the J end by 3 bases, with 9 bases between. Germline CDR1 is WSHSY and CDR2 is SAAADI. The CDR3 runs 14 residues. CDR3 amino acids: CASSGDPANEKLFF. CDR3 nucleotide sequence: TGCGCCAGCAGTGGGGACCCAGCTAATGAAAAACTGTTTTTT.

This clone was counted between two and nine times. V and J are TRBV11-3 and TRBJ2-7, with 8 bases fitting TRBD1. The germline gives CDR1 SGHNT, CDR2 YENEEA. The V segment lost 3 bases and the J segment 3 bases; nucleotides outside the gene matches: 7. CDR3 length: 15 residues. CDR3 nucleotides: TGTGCCAGCAGCTTTACGACAGGGGCAAACTACGAGCAGTACTTC. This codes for CASSFTTGANYEQYF.

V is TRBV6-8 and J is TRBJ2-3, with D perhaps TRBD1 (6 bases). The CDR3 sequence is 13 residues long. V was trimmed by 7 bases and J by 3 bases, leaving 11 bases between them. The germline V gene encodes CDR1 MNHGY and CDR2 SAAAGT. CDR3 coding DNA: TGTGCCAGCAAGTATCAGGGGACAGATACGCAGTATTTT. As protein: CASKYQGTDTQYF.